This paragraph covers one T cell receptor (beta chain) sequence. This sample was included in a study of blood T cell repertoires in COVID-19. Study-wide context: Whether acute or convalescent, the COVID-19 samples came from the United States, Italy and Spain. The analysed material was cDNA or gDNA that came from T cells, B-cell-depleted T cells, or PBMCs.

CDR1 is SNHLY, CDR2 FYNNEI, per germline. V was clipped by 7 bases and J by 1 base, with 14 bases between them. The CDR3 runs 15 residues. In the original analysis: Amplification from reference gene primers served as the basis for estimated nucleated cell counts. Profiled with immunoSEQ multiplex PCR; TCRdb holds only in-frame clones, not every one. V and J calls and clone size come straight from that table; D and trimming were deduced from the DNA. The table includes around 60,000 clones, roughly 88% detected once. This TCR was recovered from a woman aged 55-75 years with acute or convalescent COVID-19. The chain couples TRBV2 to TRBJ1-3, with D hard to call. Specimen: peripheral blood. This CDR3 reads CASNPRAQSGNTIYF. CDR3 nucleotides: TGTGCCAGCAATCCGAGGGCCCAGTCTGGAAACACCATATATTTT.